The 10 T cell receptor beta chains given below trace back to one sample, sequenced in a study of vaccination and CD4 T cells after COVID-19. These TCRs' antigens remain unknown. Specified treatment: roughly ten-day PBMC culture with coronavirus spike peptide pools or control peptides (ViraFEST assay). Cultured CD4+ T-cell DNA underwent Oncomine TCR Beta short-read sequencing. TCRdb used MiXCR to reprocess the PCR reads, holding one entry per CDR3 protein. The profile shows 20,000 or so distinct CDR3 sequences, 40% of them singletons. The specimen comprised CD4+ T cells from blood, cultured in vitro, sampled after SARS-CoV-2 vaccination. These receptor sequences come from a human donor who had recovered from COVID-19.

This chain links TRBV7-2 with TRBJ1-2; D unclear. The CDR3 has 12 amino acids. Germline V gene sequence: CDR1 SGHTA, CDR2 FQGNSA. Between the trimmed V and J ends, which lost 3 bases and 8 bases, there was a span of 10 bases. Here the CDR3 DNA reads TGTGCCAGCAGCTTGACTGTTTCAGGCTACACCTTC. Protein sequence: CASSLTVSGYTF.

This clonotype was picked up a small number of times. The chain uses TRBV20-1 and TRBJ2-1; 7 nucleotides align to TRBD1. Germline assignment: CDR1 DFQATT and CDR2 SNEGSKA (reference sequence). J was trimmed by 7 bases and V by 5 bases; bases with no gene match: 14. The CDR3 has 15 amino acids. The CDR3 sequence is CSALLPGQPGNEQFF. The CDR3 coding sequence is TGCAGTGCTCTCCTCCCGGGACAGCCGGGGAATGAGCAGTTCTTC.

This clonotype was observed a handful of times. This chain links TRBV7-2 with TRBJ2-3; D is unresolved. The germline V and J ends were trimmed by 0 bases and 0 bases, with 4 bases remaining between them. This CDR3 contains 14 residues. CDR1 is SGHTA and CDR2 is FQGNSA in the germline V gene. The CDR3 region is CASSLAGSTDTQYF. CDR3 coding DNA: TGTGCCAGCAGCTTAGCGGGAAGCACAGATACGCAGTATTTT.

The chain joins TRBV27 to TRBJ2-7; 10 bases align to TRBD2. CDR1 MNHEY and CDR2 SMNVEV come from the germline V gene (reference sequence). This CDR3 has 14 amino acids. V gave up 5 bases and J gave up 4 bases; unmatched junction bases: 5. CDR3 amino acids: CASSRATSGYEQYF. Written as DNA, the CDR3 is TGTGCCAGCAGTCGCGCGACTAGCGGGTACGAGCAGTACTTC.

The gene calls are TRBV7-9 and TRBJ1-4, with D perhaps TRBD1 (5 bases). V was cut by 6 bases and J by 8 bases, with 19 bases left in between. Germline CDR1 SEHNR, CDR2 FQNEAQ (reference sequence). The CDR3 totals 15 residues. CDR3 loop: CASSPPGRGGEKLFF. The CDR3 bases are TGTGCCAGCAGTCCTCCGGGACGGGGGGGAGAAAAACTGTTTTTT. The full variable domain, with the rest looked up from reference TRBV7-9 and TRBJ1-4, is DTGVSQNPRHKITKRGQNVTFRCDPISEHNRLYWYRQTLGQGPEFLTYFQNEAQLEKSRLLSDRFSAERPKGSFSTLEIQRTEQGDSAMYLCASSPPGRGGEKLFFGSGTQLSVL.

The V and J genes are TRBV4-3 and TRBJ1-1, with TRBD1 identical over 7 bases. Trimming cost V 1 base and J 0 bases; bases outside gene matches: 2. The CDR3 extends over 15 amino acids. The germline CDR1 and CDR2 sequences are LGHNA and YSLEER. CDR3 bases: TGCGCCAGCAGCCAAGGAGACAGGGTGAACACTGAAGCTTTCTTT. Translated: CASSQGDRVNTEAFF.

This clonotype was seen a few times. CDR3 nucleotides: TGTGCCAGCAGGGACAGCGCCAACTATGGCTACACCTTC. As protein: CASRDSANYGYTF. The rearrangement links TRBV6-1 to TRBJ1-2; D is possibly TRBD1 (6 bases). CDR3 length equals 13 residues. Germline CDR1 and CDR2: MNHNS and SASEGT. Between the trimmed V and J ends, which lost 6 bases and 2 bases, there was a span of 10 bases.

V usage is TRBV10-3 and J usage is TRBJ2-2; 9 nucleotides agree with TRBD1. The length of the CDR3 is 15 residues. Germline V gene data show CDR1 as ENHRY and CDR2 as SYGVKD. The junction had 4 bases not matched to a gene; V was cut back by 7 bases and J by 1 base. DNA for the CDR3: TGTGCCATCAACCGGGGACAGGGGAACACCGGGGAGCTGTTTTTT. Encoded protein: CAINRGQGNTGELFF.

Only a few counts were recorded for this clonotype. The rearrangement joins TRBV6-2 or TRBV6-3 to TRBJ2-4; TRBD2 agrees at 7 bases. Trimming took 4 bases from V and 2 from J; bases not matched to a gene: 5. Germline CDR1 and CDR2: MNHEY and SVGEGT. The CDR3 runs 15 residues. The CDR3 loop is CASSSVAGPKNIQYF. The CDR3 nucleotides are TGTGCCAGCAGTTCGGTAGCGGGCCCCAAAAACATTCAGTACTTC.

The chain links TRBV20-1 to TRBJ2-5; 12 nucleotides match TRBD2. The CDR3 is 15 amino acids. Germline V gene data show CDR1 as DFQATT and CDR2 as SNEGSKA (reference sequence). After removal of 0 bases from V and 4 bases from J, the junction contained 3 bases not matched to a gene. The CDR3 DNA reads TGCAGTGCTAGAGATCGGACTAGCGGGGTAGAGACCCAGTACTTC. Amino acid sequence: CSARDRTSGVETQYF.